The rows below give T cell receptor beta chains drawn from one sample of a study of beta chain features in type 1 diabetes. Assay used: immunoSEQ multiplex PCR; TCRdb lists only in-frame clones, some missing. Here the sample spans hundreds of thousands of clones, about an eighth being singletons. Sequenced: naive CD4+ T cells from blood. The receptors come from a man aged 18-30 years with type 1 diabetes. Each CDR3 is given without its conserved first and last residue. The order of the fields is V gene, J gene, CDR3 protein.

TRBV4-3	TRBJ1-2	ASSRSTNYGYT
TRBV2	TRBJ1-1	ASRWEMNTEAF
TRBV11-2	TRBJ2-3	ASSLVTDTQY
TRBV4-1	TRBJ2-7	ASSHRGPSYEQY
TRBV6-5	TRBJ1-2	ASRGTGGTYGYT
TRBV6-1	TRBJ2-4	ASTLRVAGDIQY
TRBV30	TRBJ2-1	AWTKDYSYNEQF
TRBV7-9	TRBJ1-1	ASTSEKNTEAF
TRBV5-4	TRBJ2-1	ASSLWSGANDNEQF
TRBV7-9	NA	ASSLGDEQY
TRBV28	TRBJ1-4	ASSLLGEKLF
TRBV20-1	TRBJ2-1	SARGREQF
TRBV5-1	TRBJ2-1	ASSLGAGVVNEQF
TRBV29-1	TRBJ1-5	SVGQFNQPQH
TRBV15	TRBJ2-6	ATSTRRSGANVLT
TRBV2	TRBJ1-1	ASSEGANTEAF
TRBV14	TRBJ2-1	ASSQDQRRTYNEQF
TRBV4-1	TRBJ1-1	ASSQEKSRDTEAF
TRBV30	TRBJ1-2	AWTQGAYGYT
TRBV5-1	TRBJ2-7	ASSLTHLASYSYEQY
TRBV15	TRBJ1-1	ATSRARPTEAF
TRBV6-1	TRBJ1-2	AIWTGGIPYVGYT
TRBV5-1	TRBJ2-2	ASSQNTGELF
TRBV2	TRBJ2-1	ASKGGQGYNEQF
TRBV27	TRBJ2-1	ASSRLARYNEQF
TRBV7-6	TRBJ2-7	ASSPISRSVYYEQY
TRBV6-6	TRBJ1-1	ASSYLGERTEAF
TRBV2	TRBJ2-5	ASSEFQGLQETQY
TRBV7-8	TRBJ1-5	ASSQPGHNQPQH
TRBV30	TRBJ1-6	ALGQGILLH